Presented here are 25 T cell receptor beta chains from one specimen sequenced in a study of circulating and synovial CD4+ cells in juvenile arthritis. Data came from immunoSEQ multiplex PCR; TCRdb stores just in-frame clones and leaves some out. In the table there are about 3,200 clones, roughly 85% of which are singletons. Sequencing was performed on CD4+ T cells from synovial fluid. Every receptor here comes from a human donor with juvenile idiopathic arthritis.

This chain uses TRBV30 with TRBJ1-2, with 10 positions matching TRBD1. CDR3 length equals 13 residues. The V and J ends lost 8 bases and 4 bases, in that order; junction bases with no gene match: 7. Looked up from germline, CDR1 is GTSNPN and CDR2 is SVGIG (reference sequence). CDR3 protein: CARTRQGAYGYTF. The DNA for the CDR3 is TGTGCCAGAACGAGACAGGGGGCCTATGGCTACACCTTC.

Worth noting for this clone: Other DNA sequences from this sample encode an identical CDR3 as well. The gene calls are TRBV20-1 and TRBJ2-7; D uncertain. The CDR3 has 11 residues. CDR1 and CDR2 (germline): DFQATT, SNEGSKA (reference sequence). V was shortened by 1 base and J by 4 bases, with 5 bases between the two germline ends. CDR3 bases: TGCAGTGCTAGAGCGGTGTACGAGCAGTACTTC. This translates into CSARAVYEQYF.

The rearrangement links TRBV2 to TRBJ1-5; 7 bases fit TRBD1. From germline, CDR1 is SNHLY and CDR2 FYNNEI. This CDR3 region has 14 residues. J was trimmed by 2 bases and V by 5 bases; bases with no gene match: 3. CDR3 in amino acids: CASSLGTGNQPQHF. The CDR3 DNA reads TGTGCCAGCAGTCTCGGGACAGGCAATCAGCCCCAGCATTTT.

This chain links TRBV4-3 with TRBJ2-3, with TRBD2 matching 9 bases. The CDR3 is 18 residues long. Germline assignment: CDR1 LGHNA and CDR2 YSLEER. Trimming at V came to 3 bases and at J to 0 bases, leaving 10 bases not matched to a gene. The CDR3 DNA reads TGCGCCAGCAGCCAGGGGCCTCCTAGCGGGACTAGCACAGATACGCAGTATTTT. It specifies CASSQGPPSGTSTDTQYF.

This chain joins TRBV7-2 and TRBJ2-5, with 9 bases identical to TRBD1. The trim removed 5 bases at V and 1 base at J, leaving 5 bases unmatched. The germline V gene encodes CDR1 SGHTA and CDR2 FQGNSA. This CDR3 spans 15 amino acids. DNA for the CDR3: TGTGCCAGCAGCCGACAGGGGGGATTCCAAGAGACCCAGTACTTC. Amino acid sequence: CASSRQGGFQETQYF.

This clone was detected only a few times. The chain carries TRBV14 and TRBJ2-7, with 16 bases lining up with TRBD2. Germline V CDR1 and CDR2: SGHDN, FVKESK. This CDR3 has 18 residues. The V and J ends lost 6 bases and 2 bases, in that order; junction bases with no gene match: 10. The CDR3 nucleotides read TGTGCCAGCAGTCCTAGTCCGGGACTAGCGGGAGGGACCTACGAGCAGTACTTC. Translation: CASSPSPGLAGGTYEQYF.

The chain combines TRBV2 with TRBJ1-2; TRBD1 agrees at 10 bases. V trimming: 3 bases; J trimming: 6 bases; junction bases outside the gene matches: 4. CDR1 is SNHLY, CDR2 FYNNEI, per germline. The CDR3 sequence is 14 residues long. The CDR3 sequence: CASSDRTGGDGYTF. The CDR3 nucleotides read TGTGCCAGCAGTGACAGGACAGGGGGTGATGGCTACACCTTC.

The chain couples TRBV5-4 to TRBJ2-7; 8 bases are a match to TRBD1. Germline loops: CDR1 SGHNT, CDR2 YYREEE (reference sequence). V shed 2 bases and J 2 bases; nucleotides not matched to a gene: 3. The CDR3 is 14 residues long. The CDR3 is CASSLDRGTYEQYF. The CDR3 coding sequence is TGTGCCAGCAGCTTAGACAGGGGAACCTACGAGCAGTACTTC.

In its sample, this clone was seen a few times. The CDR3 sequence is CASSFSGTSTDTQYF. The CDR3 bases are TGTGCCAGCAGCTTTAGCGGGACTAGCACAGATACGCAGTATTTT. The chain joins TRBV7-2 to TRBJ2-3; 8 positions match TRBD2. The V gene's germline CDR1 is SGHTA and CDR2 FQGNSA. The CDR3 covers 15 residues. V lost 3 bases to trimming and J lost 0 bases; unmatched junction nucleotides: 2.

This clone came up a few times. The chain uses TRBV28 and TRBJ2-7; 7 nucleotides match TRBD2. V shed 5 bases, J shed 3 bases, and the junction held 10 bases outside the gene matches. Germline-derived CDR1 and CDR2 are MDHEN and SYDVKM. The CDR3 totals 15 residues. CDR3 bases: TGTGCCAGCAGTCCCCCCGGGCGGGAGAACTACGAGCAGTACTTC. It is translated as CASSPPGRENYEQYF.

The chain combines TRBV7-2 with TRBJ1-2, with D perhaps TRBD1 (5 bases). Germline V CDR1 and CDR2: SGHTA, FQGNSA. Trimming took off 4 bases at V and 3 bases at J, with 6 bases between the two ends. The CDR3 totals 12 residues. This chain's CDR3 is CASSSTDYGYTF. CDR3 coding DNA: TGTGCCAGCAGCTCGACAGACTATGGCTACACCTTC.

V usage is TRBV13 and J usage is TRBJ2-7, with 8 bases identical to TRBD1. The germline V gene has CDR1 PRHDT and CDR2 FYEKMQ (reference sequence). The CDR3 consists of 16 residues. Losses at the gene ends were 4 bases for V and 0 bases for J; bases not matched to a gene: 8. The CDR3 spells CASSSGQGRSSYEQYF. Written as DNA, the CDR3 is TGTGCCAGCAGCTCTGGACAGGGCCGAAGCTCCTACGAGCAGTACTTC.

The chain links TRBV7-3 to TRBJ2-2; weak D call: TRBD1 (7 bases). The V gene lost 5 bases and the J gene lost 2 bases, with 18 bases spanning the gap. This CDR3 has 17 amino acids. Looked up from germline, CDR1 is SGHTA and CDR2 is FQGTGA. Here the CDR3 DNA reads TGTGCCAGCAGCCCCGGGGGAACAGGGGTTAACACCGGGGAGCTGTTTTTT. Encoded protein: CASSPGGTGVNTGELFF.

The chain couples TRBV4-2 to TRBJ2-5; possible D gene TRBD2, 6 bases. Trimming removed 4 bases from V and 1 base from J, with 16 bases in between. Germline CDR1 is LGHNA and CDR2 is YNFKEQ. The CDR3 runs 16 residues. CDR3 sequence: CASSLGGASTQETQYF. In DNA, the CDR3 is TGTGCCAGCAGCCTGGGAGGAGCGTCTACCCAAGAGACCCAGTACTTC.

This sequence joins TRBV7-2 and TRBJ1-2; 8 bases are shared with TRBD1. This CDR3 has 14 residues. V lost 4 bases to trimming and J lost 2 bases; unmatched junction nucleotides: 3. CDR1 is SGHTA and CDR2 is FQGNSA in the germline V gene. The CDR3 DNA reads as TGTGCCAGCAGCTCCGGGACAGGAAACTATGGCTACACCTTC. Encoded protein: CASSSGTGNYGYTF.

The DNA for the CDR3 is TGTGCCAGCAGCCCCGGGACAGGGGCGGATACGCAGTATTTT. Residues: CASSPGTGADTQYF. The chain couples TRBV7-3 to TRBJ2-3, with 10 bases that match TRBD1. V dropped 5 bases and J dropped 6; count of bases not matched to a gene: 5. CDR1 and CDR2 (germline): SGHTA, FQGTGA. The CDR3 is 14 amino acids.

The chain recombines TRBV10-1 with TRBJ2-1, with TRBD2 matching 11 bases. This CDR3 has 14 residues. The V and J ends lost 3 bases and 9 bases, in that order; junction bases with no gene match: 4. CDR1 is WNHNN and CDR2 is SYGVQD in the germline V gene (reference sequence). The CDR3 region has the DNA TGCGCCAGCAGTGACACTAGCGGGAGCGGTGAGCAGTTCTTC. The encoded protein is CASSDTSGSGEQFF.

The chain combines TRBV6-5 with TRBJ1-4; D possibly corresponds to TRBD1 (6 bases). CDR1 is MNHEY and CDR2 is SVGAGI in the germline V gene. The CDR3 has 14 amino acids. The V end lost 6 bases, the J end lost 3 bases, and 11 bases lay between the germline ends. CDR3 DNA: TGTGCCAGCAGCCGCACAGGGCCTAATGAAAAACTGTTTTTT. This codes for CASSRTGPNEKLFF.

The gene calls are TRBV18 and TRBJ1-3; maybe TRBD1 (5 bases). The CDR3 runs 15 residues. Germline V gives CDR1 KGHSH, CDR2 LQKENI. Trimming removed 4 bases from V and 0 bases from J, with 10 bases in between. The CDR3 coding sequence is TGTGCCAGCTCACGCGGGGACCACTCTGGAAACACCATATATTTT. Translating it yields CASSRGDHSGNTIYF.

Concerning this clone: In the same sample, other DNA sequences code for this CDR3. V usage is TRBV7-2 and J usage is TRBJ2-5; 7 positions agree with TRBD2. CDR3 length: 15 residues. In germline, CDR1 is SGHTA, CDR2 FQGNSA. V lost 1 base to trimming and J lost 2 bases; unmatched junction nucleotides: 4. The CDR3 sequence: CASSLGSGRQETQYF. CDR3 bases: TGTGCCAGCAGCTTAGGTTCCGGGAGGCAAGAGACCCAGTACTTC.

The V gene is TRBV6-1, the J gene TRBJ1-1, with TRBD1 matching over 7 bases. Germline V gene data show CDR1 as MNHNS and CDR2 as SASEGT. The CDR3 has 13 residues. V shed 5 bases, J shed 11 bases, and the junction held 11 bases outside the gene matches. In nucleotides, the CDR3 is TGTGCCAGCAGTCCCCAAGGAGACAGGGAGGCTTTCTTT. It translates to CASSPQGDREAFF.

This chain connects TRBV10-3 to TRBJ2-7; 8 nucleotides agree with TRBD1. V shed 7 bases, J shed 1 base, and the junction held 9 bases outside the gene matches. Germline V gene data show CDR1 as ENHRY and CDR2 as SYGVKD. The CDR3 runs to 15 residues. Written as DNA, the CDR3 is TGTGCCATCACCGACGACAGGGGAGGATCCTACGAGCAGTACTTC. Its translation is CAITDDRGGSYEQYF.

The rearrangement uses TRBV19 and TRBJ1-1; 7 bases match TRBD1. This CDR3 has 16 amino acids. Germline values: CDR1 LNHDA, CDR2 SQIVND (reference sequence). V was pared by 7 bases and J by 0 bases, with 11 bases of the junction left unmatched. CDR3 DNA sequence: TGTGCCAGTAACGCCGGGGGACAGACTATGAACACTGAAGCTTTCTTT. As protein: CASNAGGQTMNTEAFF.

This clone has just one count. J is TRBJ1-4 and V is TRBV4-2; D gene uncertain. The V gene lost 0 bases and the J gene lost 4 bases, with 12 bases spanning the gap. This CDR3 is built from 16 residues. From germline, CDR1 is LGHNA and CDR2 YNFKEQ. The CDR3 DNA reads TGTGCCAGCAGCCAAGAGGGCACAATCCGTAATGAAAAACTGTTTTTT. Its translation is CASSQEGTIRNEKLFF.

CDR3 sequence (DNA): TGTGCCAGCAGTTTACGGGGGACGGCGAACACTGAAGCTTTCTTT. Translated: CASSLRGTANTEAFF. This chain links TRBV27 with TRBJ1-1, with D possibly TRBD1 on 5 matching bases. Per germline, CDR1 MNHEY and CDR2 SMNVEV (reference sequence). V dropped 2 bases and J dropped 1 base, with 11 bases sitting between them. The CDR3 has 15 amino acids.